The 17 T cell receptor beta chains in this list originate from one sample, sequenced in a study of vaccination effects on CD4 cells after COVID-19. No antigen has been identified for these receptors. Produced via immunoSEQ multiplex PCR; TCRdb's table is partial and in-frame only. The repertoire has more than 45,000 clones, 65% to 80% of them found once; the top ten carry approximately 3%. Once cultured for roughly ten days, the cells underwent separation to obtain CD4+ T cells. Material: CD4+ T cells from PBMCs cultured without peptide, obtained before COVID-19 vaccination. Receptors originate from a human donor who received a COVID-19 vaccine.

The chain couples TRBV3-1 (or the pseudogene TRBV3-2) to TRBJ2-3; D uncertain. The CDR3 has 14 amino acids. V was pared by 4 bases and J by 4 bases, with 12 bases between. Per germline, CDR1 LGHDT and CDR2 YNNKEL (reference sequence). This chain's CDR3 is CASSLGRFADTQYF. CDR3 in DNA: TGTGCCAGCAGCCTCGGCCGGTTCGCAGATACGCAGTATTTT.

The chain couples TRBV7-2 to TRBJ2-3; D call uncertain. Looked up from germline, CDR1 is SGHTA and CDR2 is FQGNSA. Trimming cost V 8 bases and J 1 base, with 10 bases left between them. CDR3 length: 13 residues. Written as DNA, the CDR3 is TGTGCCAGCGGCGTATCACGCACAGATACGCAGTATTTT. This sequence encodes CASGVSRTDTQYF.

This clone was detected only a few times. This chain joins TRBV2 and TRBJ1-5, with 10 positions matching TRBD1. This CDR3 is 14 amino acids long. The V and J ends lost 4 bases and 5 bases, in that order; junction bases with no gene match: 2. The germline V gene encodes CDR1 SNHLY and CDR2 FYNNEI. In nucleotides, the CDR3 is TGTGCCAGCAGTGGAGGACAGGGGGATCAGCCCCAGCATTTT. Its translation is CASSGGQGDQPQHF.

The chain couples TRBV10-1 to TRBJ2-3; D may be TRBD1 or TRBD2 (5 bases each). CDR1 is WNHNN and CDR2 is SYGVQD in the germline V gene (reference sequence). CDR3 length equals 14 residues. Trimming took off 4 bases at V and 4 bases at J, with 12 bases between the two ends. The CDR3 DNA sequence: TGCGCCAGCAGTGTGATGCGAGGGGCAGATACGCAGTATTTT. Protein product: CASSVMRGADTQYF.

This chain links TRBV7-2 with TRBJ2-5, with 10 nucleotides matching TRBD1. This CDR3 is built from 16 residues. Germline CDR1 and CDR2: SGHTA and FQGNSA. V trimming: 5 bases; J trimming: 5 bases; junction bases outside the gene matches: 11. CDR3 in amino acids: CASSRQTGGQGETQYF. The CDR3 DNA is TGTGCCAGCAGCCGCCAGACAGGGGGCCAGGGGGAGACCCAGTACTTC.

V and J are TRBV7-2 and TRBJ1-3, with D tentatively TRBD1 (5 bases). V was cut by 3 bases and J by 0 bases, with 12 bases left in between. The CDR3 sequence is 16 residues long. Looked up from germline, CDR1 is SGHTA and CDR2 is FQGNSA. In DNA form, the CDR3 reads TGTGCCAGCAGCTTGTCGGGGGGTAACTCTGGAAACACCATATATTTT. It encodes CASSLSGGNSGNTIYF.

The chain employs TRBV24-1 and TRBJ1-6, with D possibly being TRBD1 (5 bases). The CDR3 extends over 16 amino acids. Between the trimmed V and J ends, which lost 4 bases and 5 bases, there was a span of 14 bases. Germline CDR1 KGHDR, CDR2 SFDVKD. CDR3 DNA sequence: TGTGCCACCAGTGACCCCGGGGCAGGAGATAATTCACCCCTCCACTTT. Residues: CATSDPGAGDNSPLHF.

CDR3 in DNA: TGTGCCAGCTCACCACGACAGGGGGGCTCTGGAAACACCATATATTTT. Residues: CASSPRQGGSGNTIYF. This chain connects TRBV18 to TRBJ1-3; 9 bases fit TRBD1. This CDR3 is built from 16 residues. Trimming cost V 1 base and J 0 bases; bases outside gene matches: 1. CDR1 KGHSH and CDR2 LQKENI come from the germline V gene.

V is TRBV19 and J is TRBJ1-5; D is perhaps TRBD1 (5 bases). V was shortened by 3 bases and J by 3 bases, with 18 bases between the two germline ends. The CDR3 runs 17 residues. Looked up from germline, CDR1 is LNHDA and CDR2 is SQIVND (reference sequence). CDR3 region: CASSIQGWDGNNQPQHF. The CDR3 DNA reads as TGTGCCAGTAGTATCCAGGGTTGGGACGGGAACAATCAGCCCCAGCATTTT.

The chain recombines TRBV5-1 with TRBJ2-3, with a tentative D call TRBD2 (6 bases). The CDR3 consists of 13 residues. With 2 bases removed from V and 4 bases from J, the gap between germline ends came to 8 bases. CDR1 and CDR2 (germline): SGHRS, YFSETQ. The CDR3, as DNA: TGCGCCAGCAGCTTCGGGGGAGCAGATACGCAGTATTTT. Translated: CASSFGGADTQYF.

This clone came up once. The rearrangement joins TRBV5-6 to TRBJ2-7; 8 bases are shared with TRBD1. CDR3 size: 15 residues. Trimming at V came to 2 bases and at J to 1 base, leaving 5 bases not matched to a gene. Germline lookup yields CDR1 SGHDT and CDR2 YYEEEE. The CDR3 region has the DNA TGTGCCAGCAGCTTTAGGAGACAGGGGTCCTACGAGCAGTACGTC. Translated, it gives CASSFRRQGSYEQYV.

J is TRBJ2-2 and V is TRBV7-2; D possibly corresponds to TRBD1 (6 bases). The length of the CDR3 is 15 residues. From germline, CDR1 is SGHTA and CDR2 FQGNSA. V gave up 1 base and J gave up 6 bases, with 12 bases separating them. CDR3 nucleotide sequence: TGTGCCAGCAGCTTAGGTTCGCAGGGGTCCGGGGAGCTGTTTTTT. As protein: CASSLGSQGSGELFF.

This clone was seen only a few times. This chain connects TRBV7-9 to TRBJ1-2; D is uncertain. The CDR3 loop spans 13 amino acids. Trimming took off 5 bases at V and 0 bases at J, with 7 bases between the two ends. The germline V gene encodes CDR1 SEHNR and CDR2 FQNEAQ (reference sequence). The CDR3 sequence: CASSQTANYGYTF. CDR3 sequence (DNA): TGTGCCAGCAGCCAAACAGCTAACTATGGCTACACCTTC. The full variable domain, completed using reference TRBV7-9 and TRBJ1-2, is DTGVSQNPRHKITKRGQNVTFRCDPISEHNRLYWYRQTLGQGPEFLTYFQNEAQLEKSRLLSDRFSAERPKGSFSTLEIQRTEQGDSAMYLCASSQTANYGYTFGSGTRLTVV.

V is TRBV6-1 and J is TRBJ1-4, with no clear D. Germline lookup yields CDR1 MNHNS and CDR2 SASEGT. The CDR3 has 15 amino acids. V shed 3 bases and J shed 4 bases, with 12 bases lying between them. The CDR3 loop is CASSDGRLNNEKLFF. As DNA, the CDR3 is TGTGCCAGCAGTGATGGTCGTTTGAATAATGAAAAACTGTTTTTT.

This chain's CDR3 is CASSYGPSEADQPQHF. The CDR3, as DNA: TGTGCCAGCAGTTATGGGCCAAGTGAGGCGGATCAGCCCCAGCATTTT. The chain has TRBV6-2 or TRBV6-3 and TRBJ1-5, with unresolved D. This CDR3 has 16 residues. Per germline, CDR1 MNHEY and CDR2 SVGEGT. The V gene lost 3 bases and the J gene lost 5 bases, with 17 bases spanning the gap.

V gene TRBV7-9 combines with J gene TRBJ2-4; D is undetermined. Germline lookup yields CDR1 SEHNR and CDR2 FQNEAQ (reference sequence). The CDR3 totals 12 residues. V was pared by 7 bases and J by 8 bases, with 12 bases between. CDR3 sequence: CASTSSRDIQYF. The CDR3 region has the DNA TGTGCCAGCACTTCATCTCGTGACATTCAGTACTTC.

J is TRBJ2-7 and V is TRBV9, with a tentative D call TRBD1 (6 bases). This CDR3 has 17 residues. Between the trimmed V and J ends, which lost 0 bases and 4 bases, there was a span of 20 bases. Per germline, CDR1 SGDLS and CDR2 YYNGEE. CDR3 nucleotide sequence: TGTGCCAGCAGCGTAGTTAAGCGAGGGACACCCGATTACGAGCAGTACGTC. Translating gives CASSVVKRGTPDYEQYV.